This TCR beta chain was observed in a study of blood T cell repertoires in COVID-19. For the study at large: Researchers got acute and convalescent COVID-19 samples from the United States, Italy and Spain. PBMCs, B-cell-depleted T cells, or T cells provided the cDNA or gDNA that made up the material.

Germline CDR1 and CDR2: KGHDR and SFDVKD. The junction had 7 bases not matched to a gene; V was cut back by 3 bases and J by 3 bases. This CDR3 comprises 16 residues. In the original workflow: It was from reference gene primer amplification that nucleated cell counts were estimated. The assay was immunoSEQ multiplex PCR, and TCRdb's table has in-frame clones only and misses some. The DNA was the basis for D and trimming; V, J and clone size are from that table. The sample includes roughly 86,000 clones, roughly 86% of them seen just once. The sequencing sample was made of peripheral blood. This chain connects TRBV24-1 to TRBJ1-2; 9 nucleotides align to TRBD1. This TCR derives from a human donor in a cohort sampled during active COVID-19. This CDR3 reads CATSDVGQGKDYGYTF. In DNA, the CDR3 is TGTGCCACCAGTGATGTGGGACAGGGTAAAGACTATGGCTACACCTTC.